This paragraph reports one T cell receptor beta chain. This specimen comes from a study of blood T cell repertoires in COVID-19. Measured with immunoSEQ multiplex PCR; TCRdb has only the in-frame clones, and not every one. The sample has 250,000 to 300,000 clones, more than 75% seen once; the top ten hold 2% to 2.5%. The ends were cut back, 1 base at V and 3 bases at J, with 12 bases in the middle. The CDR3 is 15 residues long. Looked up from germline, CDR1 is SEHNR and CDR2 is FQNEAQ (reference sequence). The sequenced sample consisted of PBMCs or T cells enriched from blood (not recorded which). The TCR was taken from a woman aged 55-69 years in a cohort exposed to, infected with or recovered from COVID-19 (not recorded which). The chain employs TRBV7-9 and TRBJ2-5; D unresolved. The CDR3 DNA follows: TGTGCCAGCAGCTTAGGCCTTTTGGCAGAAGAGACCCAGTACTTC. Protein sequence: CASSLGLLAEETQYF.